This T cell receptor (beta chain) was recovered during a study of lymphopenia after photon versus proton radiotherapy. Libraries were prepared by immunoSEQ multiplex PCR; TCRdb keeps only in-frame clonotypes and omits some of them. The data contain 35,000 to 50,000 clones, around 81% of them singletons. On this clone itself: Its specificity is not known.

Findings and caveats of the study: After lymphocyte nadir, photon-treated repertoires showed oligoclonal expansion, especially CD8+ Temra.

The CDR3 runs 15 residues. The germline V gene encodes CDR1 MNHEY and CDR2 SMNVEV (reference sequence). The V gene lost 0 bases and the J gene lost 0 bases, with 6 bases spanning the gap. Sequenced here: peripheral blood, sampled from a patient treated with proton-based radiotherapy. The receptor's source is a woman aged 70 to 79 with pancreatic cancer. The J gene is TRBJ2-1, the V gene TRBV27; D ambiguous. CDR3 in DNA: TGTGCCAGCAGTTTATCCGTGAGCTCCTACAATGAGCAGTTCTTC. Residues: CASSLSVSSYNEQFF.